Sequencing of this T cell receptor (beta chain) was carried out in a study of blood T cell repertoires in COVID-19. Trimming took 4 bases from V and 9 from J, leaving 20 bases between them. The germline V gene has CDR1 SGDLS and CDR2 YYNGEE. The CDR3 is made up of 15 amino acids. TCRdb's copy holds only in-frame clones and misses some; the assay was immunoSEQ multiplex PCR. Among about 59,000 clones listed, 80% to 95% were seen once. The chain links TRBV9 to TRBJ2-4; D is perhaps TRBD2 (6 bases). This receptor was taken from an elderly man with acute or convalescent COVID-19. Sequencing was carried out using peripheral blood. The CDR3 nucleotides are TGTGCCAGCAGCCCCCGGACTATGGGGCAGAGCATTCAGTACTTC. This sequence encodes CASSPRTMGQSIQYF.